This T cell receptor beta chain is drawn from a study of blood T cells in healthy people across ages. Notes on the study in general: Naive CD4+ cells and diversity were both higher in long-lived donors than in aged donors.

This clonotype was seen a handful of times. Its antigen is currently unknown. Then a second PCR, running roughly 7 to 11 cycles, was carried out with a sample-barcoded 5' primer and a J-beta primer mix. TCRdb called the 5' RACE reads again in MiXCR, with one record for every CDR3 protein. Among hundreds of thousands of distinct CDR3 sequences listed, about 46% were seen once. The CDR3 is made up of 14 amino acids. With 5 bases clipped from V and 10 bases from J, the junction kept 6 bases outside the gene matches. Germline CDR1 is SGHTA and CDR2 is FQGNSA. Source material: blood. The sequence was obtained from an elderly man in good health. V and J are TRBV7-2 and TRBJ1-6; 9 bases agree with TRBD1. CDR3 in amino acids: CASSEGQGWSPLHF. The CDR3 nucleotides are TGTGCCAGCAGCGAGGGACAGGGTTGGTCACCCCTCCACTTT.